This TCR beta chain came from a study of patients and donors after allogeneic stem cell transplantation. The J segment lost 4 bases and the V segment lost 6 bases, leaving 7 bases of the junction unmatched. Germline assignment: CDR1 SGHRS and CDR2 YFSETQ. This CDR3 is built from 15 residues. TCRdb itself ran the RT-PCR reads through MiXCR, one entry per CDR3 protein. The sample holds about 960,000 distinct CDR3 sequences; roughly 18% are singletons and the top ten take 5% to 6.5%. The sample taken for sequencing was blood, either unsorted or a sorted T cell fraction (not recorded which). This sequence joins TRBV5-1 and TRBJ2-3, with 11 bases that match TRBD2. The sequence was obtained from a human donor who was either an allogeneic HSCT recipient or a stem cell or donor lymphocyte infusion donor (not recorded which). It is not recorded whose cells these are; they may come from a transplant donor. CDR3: CASKTSGAPPDTQYF. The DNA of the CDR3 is TGCGCCAGCAAGACTAGCGGGGCCCCCCCAGATACGCAGTATTTT.